These 20 T cell receptor beta chains share one sample of origin, sequenced in a study of T cell responses to AZD1222 COVID-19 vaccine. Profiling relied on immunoSEQ multiplex PCR, and the TCRdb table lists in-frame clones only, not all of them. The table lists 150,000 to 250,000 clones, approximately 94% of them singletons. The sequenced sample was peripheral blood, obtained 28 days after the second AZD1222 dose. These TCRs come from an adult who received the AZD1222 COVID-19 vaccine.

This chain links TRBV6-2 or TRBV6-3 with TRBJ1-1; D is ambiguous. From germline, CDR1 is MNHEY and CDR2 SVGEGT. The CDR3 is 12 amino acids. V was clipped by 5 bases and J by 5 bases, with 9 bases between them. CDR3 in amino acids: CASSQTRTEAFF. In nucleotides, the CDR3 is TGTGCCAGCAGTCAAACACGGACTGAAGCTTTCTTT.

The chain couples TRBV3-1 (or the pseudogene TRBV3-2) to TRBJ2-7, with 10 bases identical to TRBD2. The CDR3 contains 15 residues. V lost 6 bases to trimming and J lost 2 bases; unmatched junction nucleotides: 7. Germline V gives CDR1 LGHDT, CDR2 YNNKEL (reference sequence). The CDR3 nucleotides are TGTGCCAGCAGAAAGACTAGCGGGCAGACCTACGAGCAGTACTTC. Translating gives CASRKTSGQTYEQYF.

This chain uses TRBV28 with TRBJ1-1; TRBD1 might be the D (6 bases). This CDR3 comprises 12 residues. The V gene lost 7 bases and the J gene lost 5 bases, with 11 bases spanning the gap. Germline V CDR1 and CDR2: MDHEN, SYDVKM. The CDR3 DNA reads TGTGCCAGCAATGCAGGGGTAACTGAAGCTTTCTTT. Protein sequence: CASNAGVTEAFF.

The chain links TRBV11-2 to TRBJ1-6; D remains ambiguous. V was trimmed by 0 bases and J by 7 bases, leaving 13 bases between them. Germline assignment: CDR1 SGHAT and CDR2 FQNNGV. CDR3 length equals 16 residues. The CDR3 sequence is CASSLDGMGRNSPLHF. The DNA for the CDR3 is TGTGCCAGCAGCTTAGACGGGATGGGGAGAAATTCACCCCTCCACTTT.

J is TRBJ1-1 and V is TRBV12-3 or TRBV12-4; 7 bases align to TRBD1. This CDR3 comprises 13 residues. J was trimmed by 9 bases and V by 4 bases; bases with no gene match: 8. CDR3 in DNA: TGTGCCAGCAGTTCAAGGAGGGGGCGTCAAGCTTTCTTT. Translated, it gives CASSSRRGRQAFF.

The chain employs TRBV6-2 or TRBV6-3 and TRBJ1-5; 10 bases line up with TRBD1. CDR1 is MNHEY, CDR2 SVGEGT, per germline. This CDR3 comprises 18 residues. The V and J ends lost 2 bases and 1 base, in that order; junction bases with no gene match: 8. CDR3: CASSYPPGTGASNQPQHF. The CDR3 bases are TGTGCCAGCAGTTACCCCCCCGGGACAGGGGCGAGCAATCAGCCCCAGCATTTT.

This sequence joins TRBV6-2 or TRBV6-3 and TRBJ2-5; D is unresolved. Trimming pared 3 bases from V and 7 bases from J, leaving 6 bases between. This CDR3 comprises 11 residues. Germline values: CDR1 MNHEY, CDR2 SVGEGT. The CDR3 region has the DNA TGTGCCAGCAGTTATATGGGGACCCAGTACTTC. Its protein product is CASSYMGTQYF.

The chain carries TRBV7-2 and TRBJ1-4; D is uncertain. V gave up 1 base and J gave up 5 bases, with 8 bases separating them. Germline CDR1 reads SGHTA; CDR2 reads FQGNSA. The CDR3 runs to 14 residues. Written as DNA, the CDR3 is TGTGCCAGCAGCTTAGTCCGGGTCAATGAAAAACTGTTTTTT. Amino acid sequence: CASSLVRVNEKLFF.

V usage is TRBV6-4 and J usage is TRBJ1-2; D ambiguous. Germline V CDR1 and CDR2: MRHNA, SNTAGT. Trimming took 2 bases from V and 5 from J, leaving 6 bases between them. CDR3 length: 12 residues. Here the CDR3 reads CASSDDGYGYTF. The DNA for the CDR3 is TGTGCCAGCAGTGACGACGGTTATGGCTACACCTTC.

This sequence joins TRBV18 and TRBJ1-2; a weak D match, TRBD1 (5 bases). The CDR3 has 15 amino acids. Germline V lookup: CDR1 KGHSH, CDR2 LQKENI. Trimming removed 3 bases at V and 7 bases at J, with 18 bases between. This chain's CDR3 is CASSPVQGSGSGYTF. For the CDR3, the DNA is TGTGCCAGCTCACCGGTGCAGGGCTCGGGCAGTGGCTACACCTTC.

The CDR3 DNA sequence: TGTGCCAGCAGTCCCCGACAGGGTACCTACGAGCAGTACTTC. This translates into CASSPRQGTYEQYF. This rearrangement joins TRBV6-1 to TRBJ2-7, with TRBD1 identical over 7 bases. CDR3 length equals 14 residues. V shed 5 bases and J 2 bases; nucleotides not matched to a gene: 6. CDR1 MNHNS and CDR2 SASEGT come from the germline V gene.

This sequence joins TRBV5-6 and TRBJ2-2; 8 nucleotides agree with TRBD2. Germline V gene data show CDR1 as SGHDT and CDR2 as YYEEEE. V was pared by 4 bases and J by 3 bases, with 8 bases of the junction left unmatched. The CDR3 length is 16 residues. The chain's CDR3 is CASSTGRGGDTGELFF. The CDR3 DNA is TGTGCCAGCAGCACCGGCCGGGGGGGTGACACCGGGGAGCTGTTTTTT.

In DNA, the CDR3 is TGTGCCAGTAGGGAGACTTATCTGGGGCCCCAGCATTTT. The encoded protein is CASRETYLGPQHF. This chain connects TRBV19 to TRBJ1-5; D not certain. This CDR3 is 13 amino acids long. Per germline, CDR1 LNHDA and CDR2 SQIVND (reference sequence). Trimming removed 6 bases at V and 9 bases at J, with 15 bases between.

The gene calls are TRBV6-2 or TRBV6-3 and TRBJ1-1, with TRBD1 matching 9 bases. CDR1 and CDR2 from the germline V gene are MNHEY and SVGEGT. V trimming: 5 bases; J trimming: 5 bases; junction bases outside the gene matches: 6. The CDR3 length is 14 residues. CDR3 sequence reads: CASSNTGGGTEAFF. For the CDR3, the DNA is TGTGCCAGCAGTAACACAGGGGGCGGGACTGAAGCTTTCTTT.

The genes are TRBV4-1 and TRBJ2-7, with 15 bases aligning to TRBD2. V was pared by 3 bases and J by 2 bases, with 11 bases of the junction left unmatched. The CDR3 loop spans 19 amino acids. CDR1 and CDR2 (germline): MGHRA, YSYEKL. The CDR3 sequence is CASSHTLGLAGGNPYEQYF. The CDR3 DNA reads as TGCGCCAGCAGCCATACTTTGGGACTAGCGGGGGGTAACCCCTACGAGCAGTACTTC.

For the CDR3, the DNA is TGCGCCAGCAGCTGGGATCACACCGGGGAGCTGTTTTTT. This codes for CASSWDHTGELFF. This chain connects TRBV5-1 to TRBJ2-2; D uncertain. There are 13 residues in the CDR3. Between the trimmed V and J ends, which lost 3 bases and 3 bases, there was a span of 6 bases. CDR1 and CDR2 (germline): SGHRS, YFSETQ.

The V and J genes are TRBV3-1 (or the pseudogene TRBV3-2) and TRBJ1-1; D is perhaps TRBD1 (5 bases). V lost 4 bases and J 8 bases, leaving 11 bases between the germline ends. Germline V gives CDR1 LGHDT, CDR2 YNNKEL (reference sequence). This CDR3 has 12 amino acids. CDR3 residues: CASSRTGLEAFF. CDR3 DNA: TGTGCCAGCAGCCGCACAGGATTAGAAGCTTTCTTT.

The chain couples TRBV2 to TRBJ2-3; D gene unclear. V was pared by 5 bases and J by 1 base, with 4 bases between. CDR3 length equals 12 residues. Germline CDR1 and CDR2: SNHLY and FYNNEI. CDR3 bases: TGTGCCAGCAGTAGCGGCACAGATACGCAGTATTTT. This translates into CASSSGTDTQYF.

This sequence joins TRBV3-1 (or the pseudogene TRBV3-2) and TRBJ1-2; D unresolved. CDR3 length: 13 residues. Germline loops: CDR1 LGHDT, CDR2 YNNKEL (reference sequence). Trimming pared 0 bases from V and 7 bases from J, leaving 9 bases between. The CDR3 reads CASSQEGLGGYTF. The CDR3 DNA reads as TGTGCCAGCAGCCAAGAGGGCCTCGGTGGCTACACCTTC.

On this clone: Distinct nucleotide sequences in the sample also encode this CDR3. The J gene is TRBJ1-2, the V gene TRBV11-2, with 8 bases that match TRBD1. Per germline, CDR1 SGHAT and CDR2 FQNNGV. The CDR3 has 13 residues. The V gene end was trimmed by 4 bases and the J gene end by 8 bases; junction bases not matched to a gene: 6. CDR3 sequence reads: CASSSDRGLGYTF. In DNA, the CDR3 is TGTGCCAGCAGCTCAGACAGGGGTTTGGGCTACACCTTC.